This is a list of T cell receptor beta chains from one sample in a study of blood T cell repertoires in COVID-19. The repertoire was sequenced with immunoSEQ multiplex PCR; TCRdb's copy has only in-frame clones and lacks some. The table records about 260,000 clones, 90% of them present only once. The sequenced sample consisted of PBMCs or T cells enriched from blood (not recorded which). All receptors come from a man in his fifties who had been exposed to COVID-19. CDR3s include the opening cysteine and the closing phenylalanine or tryptophan. The D gene is left open where the match is weak. A row's size may be missing; if present it is once, few, many or a size class.

TRBV9	TRBJ1-3	-	-	TGTGCCAGCAGCGTAGACAGTCAGCTACTCTACCCCTCTGGAAACACCATATATTTT	CASSVDSQLLYPSGNTIYF
TRBV5-5	TRBJ2-5	-	TRBD1	TGTGCCAGCAGCCGGGACAGGGGGGAGGGGACCCAGTACTTC	CASSRDRGEGTQYF
TRBV3-1/TRBV3-2	TRBJ2-5	-	-	TGTGCCAGCAGCCGGACTCCTGGGGAGACCCAGTACTTC	CASSRTPGETQYF
TRBV7-9	TRBJ1-6	-	TRBD1	TGTGCCAGCAGCATCGGACAGGGAGGGAATTCACCCCTCCACTTT	CASSIGQGGNSPLHF
TRBV12-5	TRBJ1-5	few	TRBD1	TGTGCTAGTGGTTTGGTACTGTCACAGGGGTCTGGGGATCAGCCCCAGCATTTT	CASGLVLSQGSGDQPQHF
TRBV19	TRBJ1-1	-	-	TGTGCCAGTACCAGTAGGACTTTCATGAACACTGAAGCTTTCTTT	CASTSRTFMNTEAFF
TRBV5-1	TRBJ2-3	-	-	TGCGCCAGCAGCTTGAACCCCCCCAGGGTCACAGATACGCAGTATTTT	CASSLNPPRVTDTQYF
TRBV2	TRBJ2-4	-	TRBD1	TGTGCCAGCAGTGCCGGGACAGGGGACCCTCTAGCCAAAAACATTCAGTACTTC	CASSAGTGDPLAKNIQYF
TRBV30	TRBJ1-1	-	-	TGTGCCTGGAGTGTAGCCTCGTGGGAGACTGAAGCTTTCTTT	CAWSVASWETEAFF
TRBV4-2	TRBJ2-7	-	TRBD1	TGTGCCAGCAGCCACAAGACAGGGGCCTACGAGCAGTACTTC	CASSHKTGAYEQYF
TRBV24-1	TRBJ2-3	-	TRBD1	TGTGCCACCAGTGAGTTTGGGACAGGGGGCACAGATACGCAGTATTTT	CATSEFGTGGTDTQYF
TRBV14	TRBJ2-7	-	TRBD1	TGTGCCAGCAGCCAAGGATTGTGGGACAGGGCCTCCTACGAGCAGTACTTC	CASSQGLWDRASYEQYF
TRBV11-2	TRBJ2-1	-	TRBD2	TGTGCCAGCAGCTTAGAAGCGGGAGGTTCCTACAATGAGCAGTTCTTC	CASSLEAGGSYNEQFF
TRBV5-1	TRBJ2-6	-	TRBD2	TGCGCCAGCAGCTTGGTTGGGACTACGGGTGCTGGGGCCAACGTCCTGACTTTC	CASSLVGTTGAGANVLTF
TRBV6-5	TRBJ2-1	-	-	TGTGCCAGCAGTTTTGGAAGGAGCTCCTACAATGAGCAGTTCTTC	CASSFGRSSYNEQFF
TRBV25-1	TRBJ1-2	few	TRBD1	TGTGCCAGCAGTGAAACGGGGGGACAGGGTCTTTATGGCTACACCTTC	CASSETGGQGLYGYTF
TRBV30	TRBJ2-5	-	TRBD2	TGTGCCTGGAGTGTTAGGCGGACTAGCGGGGGGGAGACCCAGTACTTC	CAWSVRRTSGGETQYF